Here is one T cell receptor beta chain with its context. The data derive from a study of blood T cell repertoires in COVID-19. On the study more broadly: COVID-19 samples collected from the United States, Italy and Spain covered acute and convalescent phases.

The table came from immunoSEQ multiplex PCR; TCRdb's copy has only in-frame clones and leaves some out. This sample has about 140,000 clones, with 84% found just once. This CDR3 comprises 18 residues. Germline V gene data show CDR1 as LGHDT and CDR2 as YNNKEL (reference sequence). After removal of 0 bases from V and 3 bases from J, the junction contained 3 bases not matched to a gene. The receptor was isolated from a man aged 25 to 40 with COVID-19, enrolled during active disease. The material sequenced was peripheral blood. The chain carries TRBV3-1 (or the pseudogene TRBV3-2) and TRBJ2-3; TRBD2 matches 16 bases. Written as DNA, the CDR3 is TGTGCCAGCAGCCAAGATGGGACTAGCGGGAGGGTAACAGATACGCAGTATTTT. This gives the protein CASSQDGTSGRVTDTQYF.